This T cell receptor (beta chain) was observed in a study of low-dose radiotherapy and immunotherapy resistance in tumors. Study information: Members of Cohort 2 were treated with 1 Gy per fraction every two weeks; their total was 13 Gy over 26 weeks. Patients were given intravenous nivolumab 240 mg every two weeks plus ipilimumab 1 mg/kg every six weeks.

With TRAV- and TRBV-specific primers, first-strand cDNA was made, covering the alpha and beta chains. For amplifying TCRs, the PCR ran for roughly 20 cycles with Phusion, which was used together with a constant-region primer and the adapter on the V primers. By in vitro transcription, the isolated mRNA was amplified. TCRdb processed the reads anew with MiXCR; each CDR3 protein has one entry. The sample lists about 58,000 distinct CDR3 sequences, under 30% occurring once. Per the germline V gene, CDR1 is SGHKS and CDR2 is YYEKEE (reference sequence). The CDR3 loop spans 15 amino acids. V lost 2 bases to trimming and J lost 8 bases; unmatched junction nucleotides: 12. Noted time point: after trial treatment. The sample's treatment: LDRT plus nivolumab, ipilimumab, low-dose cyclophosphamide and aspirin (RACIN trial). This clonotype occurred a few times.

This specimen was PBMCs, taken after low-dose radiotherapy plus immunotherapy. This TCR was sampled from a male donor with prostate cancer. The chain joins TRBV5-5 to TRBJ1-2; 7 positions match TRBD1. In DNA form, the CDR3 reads TGTGCCAGCAGCTTCAACAGGGGTATCGGTATGGGCTACACCTTC. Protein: CASSFNRGIGMGYTF.